This T cell receptor beta chain was profiled in a study of CD8+ T cells in alopecia areata. Study-level points and caveats: Higher clonality and more expanded CD8+ clones appeared in lesional than normal scalp. Normal skin contains resident alphabeta T cells, and these are also sequenced in scalp samples.

With respect to this clone: The antigen is not known.

Starting from PBMCs, sorting isolated CD4+ and CD8+ T cells. CDR1 MNHNY and CDR2 SVGAGI come from the germline V gene (reference sequence). The CDR3 spans 13 residues. Deletions cut 6 bases from V and 2 bases from J, with 9 bases between. Extracted RNA was reverse transcribed into cDNA, the sequencing template. Here immunoSEQ multiplex PCR was the method, and the copy in TCRdb shows in-frame clones only, minus some. This sample has some 150,000 clones, with roughly 70% found just once. The rearrangement links TRBV6-6 to TRBJ2-3; D is possibly TRBD1 (5 bases). The clonotype originates from a human donor with alopecia areata. The sequences come from CD8+ T cells sorted from blood, collected at week 0. DNA for the CDR3: TGTGCCAGCAGCCCCAGGGACACAGATACGCAGTATTTT. Translation gives CASSPRDTDTQYF.